The T cell receptor beta chain under discussion was sequenced for a study of blood T cell repertoires in COVID-19 (TCRdb year 2020). Broadly, across the study: Collaborator samples came from the United States, Italy and Spain and covered acute and convalescent phases of COVID-19. The prospective study material was composed of cDNA or gDNA derived from T cells, B-cell-depleted T cells, or PBMCs. The dataset comprised deeply sampled blood TCRbeta repertoires from subjects exposed to, actively infected with, or recovered from COVID-19. The repertoires were made available in a free public database intended to serve as a resource for research on the immune response to SARS-CoV-2. Samples were obtained from the ongoing ImmuneRACE study (first 160 participants) and from 1,254 subjects provided by 6 global collaborators. Nearly every sample came with metadata listing a de-identified subject ID, COVID-19 status, age in years and sex. Where available, HLA class I and class II types were obtained from metadata supplied by the sample provider rather than from assay-based typing. Paper-wide results and their limitations: The quantity of clinical and demographic metadata differed by source and by participant and was supplied without curation.

Of note for this clone: Its antigen target is currently unknown. There are no base qualities to consult, and no much larger clone falls within one base.

In the prospective study, participants were roughly 18 to 100 years old, resided in about two dozen geographic areas of the United States, and were enrolled through a virtual design. Cohort assignment in the prospective study relied on participant-reported clinical history from a screening survey and a study questionnaire. Each participant in the prospective study had whole blood, serum and a nasopharyngeal or oropharyngeal swab collected by mobile phlebotomists. Over an approximately 2-month period, participants in the prospective study had the option of providing additional blood draws and questionnaires. Before DNA extraction, blood samples from the prospective study were shipped at room temperature or frozen. The CDR3 has 15 amino acids, counting the end cysteine and phenylalanine. Just the 45-base CDR3 DNA is kept, in frame starting at base 1. Between the V and J ends, shortened by 4 bases and 8 bases respectively, the junction contains 16 bases. As encoded in the germline V gene, CDR1 is SGDLS while CDR2 is YYNGEE.

The immunoSEQ Assay, a bias-controlled multiplex PCR, was used to amplify TCRbeta CDR3 regions from genomic DNA. As for the original processing: Nucleated cell counts per sample were estimated from amplification of reference gene primers within the assay. To quantify the absolute abundance of each unique TCRbeta CDR3 rearrangement, sequence reads were collapsed and filtered. For each sample, productive Simpson clonality was calculated by taking the square root of Simpson's diversity index across productive rearrangements. Held by TCRdb, this immuneACCESS table contains in-frame sequences only and omits some clones. Under half of the omission traces to an unresolved V gene where checked; the cause of the rest is unknown. V and J calls and clone size follow that table, whereas D and trimming were derived from the DNA. In this sample the table shows under 300,000 clones, 86% of which occur a single time. Clones ranked in the top ten supply roughly 3.1% of the sample.

Sequencing was carried out using PBMCs or T cells enriched from blood (not recorded which). The V gene is TRBV9 and the J gene is TRBJ1-6, and possibly TRBD1, on 5 matching bases. The TCR originated in a woman in her 40s with acute COVID-19. The DNA sequence is as follows: TGTGCCAGCAGCCCCGAGAGCAGGGCATATTCACCCCTCCACTTT. Its protein reads: CASSPESRAYSPLHF.